This T cell receptor (beta chain) was recovered during a study of T-cell memory formation after mild COVID-19. General study findings and limits: Among clones contracting day 15 to 85, CD4/CD8 was balanced, whereas later expanders leaned CD4+.

TCRdb re-called the 5' RACE reads with MiXCR, one entry per CDR3 protein. The sample has roughly 110,000 distinct CDR3 sequences, roughly 12% seen once. This clonotype was seen at least ten times. Its antigen is unknown. This CDR3 has 14 residues. Germline values: CDR1 SGHRS, CDR2 YFSETQ. Trimming shortened V by 4 bases and J by 3 bases, and 14 bases separated the two germline ends. V gene TRBV5-1 combines with J gene TRBJ2-7; possible D gene TRBD1, 6 bases. Sequenced material: PBMCs or a T cell subset sorted from them (not recorded which). This receptor was obtained from an adult woman who had mild COVID-19 (a few samples of this study predate the infection). Cell type and time point are not known. The CDR3 loop reads CASSQDSYLYEQYF. The CDR3 nucleotides read TGCGCCAGCAGCCAGGACAGCTACCTCTACGAGCAGTACTTC.